One and the same sample provided the 8 T cell receptor beta chains below, sequenced in a study of CD8 T cells in Susac syndrome. The authors reverse transcribed roughly 0.5 to 1 ug RNA with random hexamers. MiXCR was run by TCRdb on the immunoSEQ multiplex PCR reads, yielding one entry per CDR3 protein. The top ten clones hold approximately 0.098% of a sample with some 170,000 distinct CDR3 sequences, around 96% of them seen once. Sequencing input: CD4+ T cells from PBMCs. The receptor set was obtained from a human donor in good health.

This clonotype has only one observation. J is TRBJ2-7 and V is TRBV20-1; the D call may be TRBD1 or TRBD2 (6 bases each). This CDR3 comprises 12 residues. Looked up from germline, CDR1 is DFQATT and CDR2 is SNEGSKA (reference sequence). Trimming took 7 bases from V and 2 from J, leaving 12 bases between them. CDR3 nucleotides: TGCAGTGTTGGGGGGCCAACCTACGAGCAGTACTTC. Protein: CSVGGPTYEQYF.

V gene TRBV6-5 combines with J gene TRBJ2-5; D might be TRBD1 or TRBD2, each matching 5 bases. The CDR3 length is 15 residues. The V gene lost 2 bases and the J gene lost 4 bases, with 14 bases spanning the gap. In germline, CDR1 is MNHEY, CDR2 SVGAGI. CDR3 DNA sequence: TGTGCCAGCAGTTACAACGGAGGAAGGGGAGAGACCCAGTACTTC. It translates to CASSYNGGRGETQYF.

Only one count was recorded for this clonotype. The CDR3, as DNA: TGCAGCGCCGGGTTCGGGGTTGGCACTGAAGCTTTCTTT. It yields the protein CSAGFGVGTEAFF. V and J are TRBV29-1 and TRBJ1-1; D call uncertain. CDR1 SQVTM and CDR2 ANQGSEA come from the germline V gene. The ends were cut back, 7 bases at V and 4 bases at J, with 16 bases in the middle. The CDR3 totals 13 residues.

The V call is TRBV20-1, the J call TRBJ2-7; D may be TRBD1 (6 bases). This CDR3 comprises 14 residues. The V end was cut by 5 bases, the J end by 1 base, with 15 bases between. Germline CDR1 reads DFQATT; CDR2 reads SNEGSKA (reference sequence). The CDR3 region is CSAPKAGVSYEQYF. The CDR3 coding sequence is TGCAGTGCTCCTAAGGCAGGGGTGTCCTACGAGCAGTACTTC.

The chain links TRBV30 to TRBJ2-1; 10 bases map to TRBD2. Germline trimming cut 1 base from V and 6 bases from J; bases unmatched to any gene: 6. This CDR3 is 15 amino acids long. Germline V gives CDR1 GTSNPN, CDR2 SVGIG (reference sequence). The CDR3 coding sequence is TGTGCCTGGAGTGGAACTAGCGGGATTACCAATGAGCAGTTCTTC. It specifies CAWSGTSGITNEQFF.

The chain uses TRBV4-3 and TRBJ1-4; no clear D gene. Germline V lookup: CDR1 LGHNA, CDR2 YSLEER. This CDR3 contains 16 residues. V was clipped by 5 bases and J by 5 bases, with 18 bases between them. The CDR3 here is CASSSDSAATNEKLFF. CDR3 nucleotide sequence: TGCGCCAGCAGCTCAGACTCAGCGGCGACAAATGAAAAACTGTTTTTT.

This clonotype has just a few counts. The chain uses TRBV18 and TRBJ2-3, with 9 bases that match TRBD2. V dropped 2 bases and J dropped 0; count of bases not matched to a gene: 0. The CDR3 is made up of 15 amino acids. CDR1 KGHSH and CDR2 LQKENI come from the germline V gene. CDR3 amino acids: CASSPTSGSTDTQYF. In DNA, the CDR3 is TGTGCCAGCTCACCAACTAGCGGGAGCACAGATACGCAGTATTTT.

The chain has TRBV15 and TRBJ2-3; the match to TRBD2 covers 8 bases. The CDR3 totals 14 residues. The J segment lost 4 bases and the V segment lost 5 bases, leaving 5 bases of the junction unmatched. Germline CDR1 LNHNV, CDR2 YYDKDF (reference sequence). CDR3: CATSPLAAADTQYF. The CDR3 DNA reads TGTGCCACCAGCCCACTAGCGGCGGCAGATACGCAGTATTTT.